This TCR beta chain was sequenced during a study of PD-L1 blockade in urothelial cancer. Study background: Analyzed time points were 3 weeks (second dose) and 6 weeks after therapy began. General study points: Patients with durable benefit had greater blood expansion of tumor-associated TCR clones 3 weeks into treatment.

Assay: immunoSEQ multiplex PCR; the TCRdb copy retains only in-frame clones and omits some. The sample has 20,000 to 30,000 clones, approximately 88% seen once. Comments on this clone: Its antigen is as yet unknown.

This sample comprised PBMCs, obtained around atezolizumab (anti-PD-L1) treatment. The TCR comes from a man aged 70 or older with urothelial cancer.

CDR3 region: CASSLRDSNQPQHF. The CDR3, as DNA: TGTGCCAGCAGCCTCAGGGATAGCAATCAGCCCCAGCATTTT. V gene TRBV5-6 combines with J gene TRBJ1-5, with D possibly being TRBD1 (5 bases). CDR1 is SGHDT and CDR2 is YYEEEE in the germline V gene. The CDR3 totals 14 residues. Deletions cut 4 bases from V and 0 bases from J, with 8 bases between.